The 25 T cell receptor beta chains reported below all come from one sample, sequenced in a study of shared clonotypes between healthy human individuals. TCRdb's copy holds only in-frame clones and misses some; the assay was immunoSEQ multiplex PCR. The repertoire holds about 190,000 clones, with around 63% as singletons. The source material was memory CD4+ T cells sorted from blood. Subset meaning: CD45RA-negative fraction. All receptors derive from a man aged 25-40 years in good health.

This sequence joins TRBV10-1 and TRBJ2-7, with a tentative D call TRBD2 (6 bases). V lost 0 bases and J 6 bases, leaving 9 bases between the germline ends. This CDR3 region has 13 residues. The germline V gene has CDR1 WNHNN and CDR2 SYGVQD (reference sequence). CDR3 DNA sequence: TGCGCCAGCAGTGAGTCTGGAGGGCTCGAGCAGTACTTC. Translated, it gives CASSESGGLEQYF.

This chain joins TRBV28 and TRBJ1-1; D ambiguous. Per germline, CDR1 MDHEN and CDR2 SYDVKM. V was cut by 2 bases and J by 1 base, with 8 bases left in between. CDR3 size: 14 residues. DNA for the CDR3: TGTGCCAGCAGTTTAATTACGGCGAACACTGAAGCTTTCTTT. It encodes CASSLITANTEAFF. The complete variable domain, with remaining parts taken from reference TRBV28 and TRBJ1-1, reads DVKVTQSSRYLVKRTGEKVFLECVQDMDHENMFWYRQDPGLGLRLIYFSYDVKMKEKGDIPEGYSVSREKKERFSLILESASTNQTSMYLCASSLITANTEAFFGQGTRLTVV.

This clone was detected once. The V gene is TRBV11-2, the J gene TRBJ2-1, with D unclear. The CDR3 runs to 16 residues. Germline CDR1 SGHAT, CDR2 FQNNGV. Trimming cost V 0 bases and J 8 bases, with 17 bases left between them. The CDR3 nucleotides are TGTGCCAGCAGCTTAGAAACTGGCCGCGGCCCCTATGAGCAGTTCTTC. Its translation: CASSLETGRGPYEQFF.

The rearrangement links TRBV7-9 to TRBJ1-4, with D tentatively TRBD1 (6 bases). Germline loops: CDR1 SEHNR, CDR2 FQNEAQ (reference sequence). The CDR3 spans 15 residues. Between the trimmed V and J ends, which lost 5 bases and 2 bases, there was a span of 12 bases. The CDR3 spells CASSIGDMTNEKLFF. CDR3 coding DNA: TGTGCCAGCAGCATAGGGGACATGACTAATGAAAAACTGTTTTTT.

The chain recombines TRBV5-5 with TRBJ2-5; possibly TRBD1 or TRBD2 for D (5 bases each). The V and J ends lost 4 bases and 5 bases respectively, with 15 bases between them. This CDR3 region has 14 residues. Per the germline V gene, CDR1 is SGHKS and CDR2 is YYEKEE (reference sequence). The CDR3 sequence is CASSPKPGLETQYF. CDR3 DNA sequence: TGTGCCAGCAGCCCCAAACCGGGGCTGGAGACCCAGTACTTC.

In its sample, this clone was seen a few times. The rearrangement joins TRBV5-6 to TRBJ2-7; D remains unclear. CDR1 SGHDT and CDR2 YYEEEE come from the germline V gene. This CDR3 region has 15 residues. V was pared by 0 bases and J by 0 bases, with 10 bases between. In DNA, the CDR3 is TGTGCCAGCAGCTTGGTCCAGCCATACTCCTACGAGCAGTACTTC. It encodes CASSLVQPYSYEQYF.

The V call is TRBV5-4, the J call TRBJ2-3, with D perhaps matching TRBD1 (6 bases). The germline CDR1 and CDR2 sequences are SGHNT and YYREEE (reference sequence). The ends were cut back, 2 bases at V and 2 bases at J, with 9 bases in the middle. CDR3 size: 14 residues. The DNA of the CDR3 is TGTGCCAGCAGCTTCCGGGACAACACAGATACGCAGTATTTT. Amino acids: CASSFRDNTDTQYF.

This chain's CDR3 is CASLQRAHNEQFF. The CDR3 region has the DNA TGTGCCAGCCTACAGCGGGCCCACAATGAGCAGTTCTTC. The chain links TRBV5-8 to TRBJ2-1; D is perhaps TRBD2 (6 bases). The CDR3 has 13 amino acids. V gave up 7 bases and J gave up 5 bases, with 13 bases separating them. Germline V gives CDR1 SGHTS, CDR2 YDEGEE.

The chain couples TRBV29-1 to TRBJ1-4; D is uncertain. CDR3 size: 10 residues. Germline lookup yields CDR1 SQVTM and CDR2 ANQGSEA. Trimming pared 7 bases from V and 4 bases from J, leaving 4 bases between. CDR3 in amino acids: CSARNEKLFF. CDR3 coding DNA: TGCAGCGCCCGTAATGAAAAACTGTTTTTT.

The V and J genes are TRBV5-1 and TRBJ2-7; D is possibly TRBD2 (5 bases). The CDR3 is made up of 14 amino acids. Germline CDR1 SGHRS, CDR2 YFSETQ. The V gene lost 5 bases and the J gene lost 1 base, with 13 bases spanning the gap. As DNA, the CDR3 is TGCGCCAGCAGTCAGACCGGGGTATCCTACGAGCAGTACTTC. Translating it yields CASSQTGVSYEQYF.

This chain connects TRBV28 to TRBJ1-3; D gene unclear. V was cut by 3 bases and J by 0 bases, with 9 bases left in between. Looked up from germline, CDR1 is MDHEN and CDR2 is SYDVKM. The CDR3 is 15 amino acids. The CDR3 spells CASSFPRSSGNTIYF. The CDR3 DNA sequence: TGTGCCAGCAGTTTCCCCAGAAGCTCTGGAAACACCATATATTTT.

The chain links TRBV7-8 to TRBJ1-3, with D unclear. Germline CDR1 reads SGHVS; CDR2 reads FQNEAQ. V was pared by 5 bases and J by 0 bases, with 8 bases between. The CDR3 consists of 14 residues. The CDR3 spells CASSQASSGNTIYF. The CDR3 nucleotides are TGTGCCAGCAGCCAGGCGAGCTCTGGAAACACCATATATTTT.

This clone came up many times. Other DNA variants within this sample encode the same CDR3. V and J are TRBV7-8 and TRBJ1-1; D is unclear. This CDR3 is built from 13 residues. Deletions cut 3 bases from V and 1 base from J, with 6 bases between. The V gene's germline CDR1 is SGHVS and CDR2 FQNEAQ. The CDR3 spells CASSLEGNTEAFF. The CDR3 DNA follows: TGTGCCAGCAGCTTGGAGGGGAACACTGAAGCTTTCTTT. The variable domain in full, completed from reference TRBV7-8 and TRBJ1-1, reads GAGVSQSPRYKVAKRGQDVALRCDPISGHVSLFWYQQALGQGPEFLTYFQNEAQLDKSGLPSDRFFAERPEGSVSTLKIQRTQQEDSAVYLCASSLEGNTEAFFGQGTRLTVV.

The rearrangement links TRBV5-1 to TRBJ2-3; 8 bases map to TRBD2. Germline CDR1 is SGHRS and CDR2 is YFSETQ. V was clipped by 7 bases and J by 3 bases; unmatched bases: 7. The CDR3 is made up of 14 amino acids. The CDR3 reads CASLRGGATDTQYF. Written as DNA, the CDR3 is TGCGCCAGCCTCCGGGGGGGTGCGACAGATACGCAGTATTTT.

The rearrangement uses TRBV15 and TRBJ1-3; tentatively, D is TRBD1 (5 bases). Per the germline V gene, CDR1 is LNHNV and CDR2 is YYDKDF (reference sequence). The length of the CDR3 is 16 residues. V lost 1 base and J lost 0, with 10 bases in between. CDR3 sequence: CATSRGGTLSGNTIYF. Written as DNA, the CDR3 is TGTGCCACCAGCAGAGGAGGGACCCTCTCTGGAAACACCATATATTTT.

This chain joins TRBV7-2 and TRBJ2-7; 7 bases line up with TRBD1. Germline CDR1 and CDR2: SGHTA and FQGNSA. After removal of 5 bases from V and 6 bases from J, the junction contained 16 bases not matched to a gene. The CDR3 is made up of 16 amino acids. The chain's CDR3 is CASSPQTGRSGVEQYF. Written as DNA, the CDR3 is TGTGCCAGCAGCCCGCAGACAGGGCGATCCGGGGTCGAGCAGTACTTC.

Only a few counts were recorded for this clone. The sample carries other DNA sequences with the same CDR3. The V call is TRBV5-1, the J call TRBJ2-5; D gene uncertain. V was clipped by 1 base and J by 1 base, with 8 bases between them. Germline assignment: CDR1 SGHRS and CDR2 YFSETQ. This CDR3 is 14 amino acids long. The CDR3 DNA reads TGCGCCAGCAGCTTGACAGCGTCCCAAGAGACCCAGTACTTC. Translated: CASSLTASQETQYF.

This clone came up many times. The V gene is TRBV10-1, the J gene TRBJ2-3; D gene ambiguous. V shed 5 bases and J shed 0 bases, with 12 bases lying between them. In germline, CDR1 is WNHNN, CDR2 SYGVQD (reference sequence). The CDR3 covers 15 residues. Here the CDR3 reads CASSKADPSTDTQYF. DNA of the CDR3: TGCGCCAGCAGTAAGGCGGATCCTAGCACAGATACGCAGTATTTT.

The chain links TRBV23-1 to TRBJ1-2, with 8 nucleotides matching TRBD1. TRBV23-1 is marked as an open reading frame, function uncertain. Germline trimming cut 2 bases from V and 7 bases from J; bases unmatched to any gene: 6. This CDR3 contains 14 residues. The CDR3 DNA sequence: TGCGCCAGCAGTCAAGGGTACAGGGGGATTGGCTACACCTTC. As protein: CASSQGYRGIGYTF.

The rearrangement uses TRBV11-3 and TRBJ2-7; tentatively, D is TRBD1 (5 bases). Germline lookup yields CDR1 SGHNT and CDR2 YENEEA. Trimming left V 5 bases short and J 2 bases short, with 13 bases between. The CDR3 runs to 14 residues. DNA of the CDR3: TGTGCCAGCAGCCAGGGTTCCTTCCCCTACGAGCAGTACTTC. Its translation: CASSQGSFPYEQYF.

This clone has just a few counts. This chain joins TRBV5-4 and TRBJ2-5, with 10 bases fitting TRBD2. V lost 3 bases, J lost 4 bases, and 6 bases stayed unmatched. Germline values: CDR1 SGHNT, CDR2 YYREEE (reference sequence). This CDR3 is 15 amino acids long. Written as DNA, the CDR3 is TGTGCCAGCAGCTCTAGCGGGAGCCGGGGAGAGACCCAGTACTTC. Translating it yields CASSSSGSRGETQYF.

The gene calls are TRBV9 and TRBJ2-7; D perhaps matches TRBD1 (5 bases). This CDR3 has 16 amino acids. Between the trimmed V and J ends, which lost 4 bases and 1 base, there was a span of 18 bases. The germline V gene has CDR1 SGDLS and CDR2 YYNGEE. The DNA of the CDR3 is TGTGCCAGCAGCCCCTACCAGGGATTTAAGTCCTACGAGCAGTACTTC. Its protein product is CASSPYQGFKSYEQYF.

The chain is built from TRBV5-1 and TRBJ1-5; D call uncertain. V was pared by 4 bases and J by 1 base, with 18 bases between. The CDR3 is made up of 17 amino acids. Germline values: CDR1 SGHRS, CDR2 YFSETQ. DNA for the CDR3: TGCGCCAGCAGCCCCACCCCTTTGGTGAGGAGCAATCAGCCCCAGCATTTT. Translation: CASSPTPLVRSNQPQHF.

There are many counts of this clone. The rearrangement joins TRBV7-9 to TRBJ2-1, with D possibly matching TRBD1 (5 bases). The CDR3 extends over 14 amino acids. The germline gives CDR1 SEHNR, CDR2 FQNEAQ (reference sequence). V lost 2 bases to trimming and J lost 3 bases, with 8 bases between them. The CDR3 DNA reads TGTGCCAGCAGCTTATACGACAGCTACAATGAGCAGTTCTTC. Protein sequence: CASSLYDSYNEQFF.

The V call is TRBV14, the J call TRBJ2-7, with 7 bases lining up with TRBD1. CDR3 length equals 15 residues. V lost 0 bases to trimming and J lost 7 bases; unmatched junction nucleotides: 9. Germline lookup yields CDR1 SGHDN and CDR2 FVKESK. The DNA for the CDR3 is TGTGCCAGCAGCCAAGATTTAGGGGGCGTCCAAGAGCAGTACTTC. It encodes CASSQDLGGVQEQYF.